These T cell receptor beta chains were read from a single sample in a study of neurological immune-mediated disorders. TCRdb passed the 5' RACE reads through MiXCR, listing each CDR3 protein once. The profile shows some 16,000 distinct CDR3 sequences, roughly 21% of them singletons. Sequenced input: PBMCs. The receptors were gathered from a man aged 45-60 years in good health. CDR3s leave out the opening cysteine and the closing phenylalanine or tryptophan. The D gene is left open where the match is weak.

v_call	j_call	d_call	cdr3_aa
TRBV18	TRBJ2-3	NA	ASHPAGTDTQY
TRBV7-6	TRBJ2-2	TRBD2	ASSQKGTSGTAGELF
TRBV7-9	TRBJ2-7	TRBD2	ASSLAGHSYEQY
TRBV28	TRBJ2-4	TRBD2	ASRGGLAGRAKNIQY
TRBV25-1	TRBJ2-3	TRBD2	ASSGRTSGSLGYTDTQY
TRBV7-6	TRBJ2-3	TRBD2	ASSYDGRSTDTQY
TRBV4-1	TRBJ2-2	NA	ASSQGQTNTGELF
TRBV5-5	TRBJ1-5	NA	ASSLVGGGGNQPQH
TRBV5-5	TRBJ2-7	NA	ASSLDPDVSSYEQY
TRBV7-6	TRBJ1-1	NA	ASSLSLRVKRTEAF
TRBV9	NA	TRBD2	ASSVAGGLVETQY
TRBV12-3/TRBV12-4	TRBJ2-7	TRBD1	ASMRRDSNYEQY
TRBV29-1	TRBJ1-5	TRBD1	SVAGGLNQPQH
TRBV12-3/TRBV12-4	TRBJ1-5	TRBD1	ASSLDRGNQPQH
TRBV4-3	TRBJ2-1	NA	ASSLEVDSYNEQF
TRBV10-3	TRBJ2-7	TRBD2	AISESTSGRASEY
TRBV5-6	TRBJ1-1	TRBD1	ASSLKGQGGTEAF
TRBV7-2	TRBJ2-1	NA	ASRVFNEQF
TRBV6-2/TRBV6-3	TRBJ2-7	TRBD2	AGGSSGSYEQY
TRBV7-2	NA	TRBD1	ASSLASTGIETQY
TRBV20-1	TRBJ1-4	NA	SARADGINEKLF
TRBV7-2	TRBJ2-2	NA	ASSHSRALPTGELF
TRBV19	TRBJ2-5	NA	ASQGEETQY
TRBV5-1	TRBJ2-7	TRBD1	ASSLSAGGSHEQY
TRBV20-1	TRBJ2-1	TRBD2	SASPLAGANNEQF
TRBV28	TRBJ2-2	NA	ASSLSPGNTGELF
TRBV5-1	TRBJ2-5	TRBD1	ASSRGQGMKTQY
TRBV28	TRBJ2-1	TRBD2	ASSRPGASGSQGEQF
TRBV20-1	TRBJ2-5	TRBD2	SARDLAGGNQETQY
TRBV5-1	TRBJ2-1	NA	ASSPVGGEQF
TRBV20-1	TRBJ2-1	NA	SAREERTYYNEQF
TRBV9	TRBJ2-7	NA	ASSAAAGAYEQY
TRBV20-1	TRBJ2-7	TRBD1	SARDRGQGVEEQY
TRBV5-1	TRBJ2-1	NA	ASSLGGEISYNEQF
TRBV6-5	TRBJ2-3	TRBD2	ASRGLAGAFSGTQY
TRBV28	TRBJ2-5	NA	ASSFKSRNLGTQY
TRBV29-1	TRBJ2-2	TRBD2	SVCNSGRVDEELF
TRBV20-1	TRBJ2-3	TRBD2	SARDLAGGFPDTQY
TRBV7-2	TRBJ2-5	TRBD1	ASSLVGTGGGETQY
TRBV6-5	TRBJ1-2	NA	ASSYGGFGYT
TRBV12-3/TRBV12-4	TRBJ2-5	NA	ASSPTSLAQY
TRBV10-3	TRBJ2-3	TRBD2	AIGSGLAGGLSTDTQY
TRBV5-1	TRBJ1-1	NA	ASSLDGYRNTEAF
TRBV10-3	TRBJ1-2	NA	AISESARGLSEGYT
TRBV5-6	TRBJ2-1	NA	ASSYHYNEQF
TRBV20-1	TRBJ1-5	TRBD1	SARGRDRGRGGNQPQH
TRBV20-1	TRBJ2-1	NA	SAHPPSSYNEQF
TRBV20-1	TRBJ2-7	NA	SARPPGLGSYEQY
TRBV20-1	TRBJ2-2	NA	SARPGPGELF
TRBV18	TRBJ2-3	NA	ASSPDASTQY
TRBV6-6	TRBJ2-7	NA	ASERETGLLAY
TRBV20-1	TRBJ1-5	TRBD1	SARPPGQVNQPQH
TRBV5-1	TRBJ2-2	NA	ASSPLTGDTGELF